The clone carrying this T cell receptor (beta chain) was found many times. Its specificity is not known. This sample is part of a study of neurological immune-mediated disorders. Input was some 1 million sorted T cells, either CD4+ or CD8+. This CDR3 is built from 16 residues. CDR1 is MNHEY, CDR2 SVGAGI, per germline. The V gene lost 5 bases and the J gene lost 0 bases, with 14 bases spanning the gap. The cDNA was generated through 5'RACE incorporating 10-nucleotide random UMIs. Every sequencing run produced over 160 million TCR-beta sequences that came from 15-18 subjects. TCRdb reprocessed the 5' RACE reads with MiXCR, giving one entry per CDR3 protein. The sample shows 20,000 to 25,000 distinct CDR3 sequences, over 5.5% of them seen only once. General study points: CDR3 amino acid sequences found in expanded clones were never shared across subjects, suggesting private repertoires in all groups.

This receptor was obtained from a man aged 18 to 35 in good health. Sequenced: CD8+ T cells from blood. The chain joins TRBV6-5 to TRBJ2-4; TRBD1 might be the D (5 bases). CDR3 bases: TGTGCCAGCAGTGACCCAGGGCACTTAGCCAAAAACATTCAGTACTTC. Its translation: CASSDPGHLAKNIQYF.